Presented here are 5 T cell receptor beta chains from one specimen sequenced in a study of blood T cell repertoires in COVID-19. Clones were sequenced by immunoSEQ multiplex PCR, and TCRdb holds only the in-frame ones, with some missing. The sample includes roughly 390,000 clones, around 87% of them seen just once. Sample: peripheral blood. The receptors were sampled from a woman aged 25 to 39 with COVID-19, enrolled during active disease.

This chain connects TRBV7-2 to TRBJ1-5; D not resolved. The CDR3 consists of 16 residues. CDR1 SGHTA and CDR2 FQGNSA come from the germline V gene. V was pared by 5 bases and J by 3 bases, with 17 bases between. CDR3 loop: CASSPLGREYNQPQHF. In nucleotides, the CDR3 is TGTGCCAGCAGCCCTCTTGGGAGGGAATACAATCAGCCCCAGCATTTT.

There are a few counts of this clone. The chain couples TRBV6-1 to TRBJ2-1; TRBD2 aligns across 8 bases. CDR3 length: 15 amino acids. V trimming: 2 bases; J trimming: 3 bases; junction bases outside the gene matches: 3. Germline lookup yields CDR1 MNHNS and CDR2 SASEGT. DNA of the CDR3: TGTGCCAGCAGTGAATACAGCGGGGGCTACAATGAGCAGTTCTTC. Amino acid sequence: CASSEYSGGYNEQFF.

This chain's CDR3 is CASSTKGKSNEKLFF. DNA for the CDR3: TGTGCCAGTAGTACCAAGGGGAAGTCTAATGAAAAACTGTTTTTT. V is TRBV19 and J is TRBJ1-4; perhaps TRBD1 as D (5 bases). The germline V gene has CDR1 LNHDA and CDR2 SQIVND (reference sequence). The CDR3 totals 15 residues. V lost 4 bases and J 3 bases, leaving 12 bases between the germline ends.

V gene TRBV9 combines with J gene TRBJ2-1; 8 positions match TRBD2. Unmatched junction bases numbered 6, after V lost 0 bases and J lost 7 bases. The CDR3 sequence is 15 residues long. Germline V gene sequence: CDR1 SGDLS, CDR2 YYNGEE. The CDR3 loop is CASSVGSSGLNEQFF. The DNA for the CDR3 is TGTGCCAGCAGCGTAGGGTCTAGCGGGTTGAATGAGCAGTTCTTC.

J is TRBJ2-2 and V is TRBV2; no definite D call. Deletions cut 3 bases from V and 6 bases from J, with 17 bases between. CDR1 is SNHLY and CDR2 is FYNNEI in the germline V gene. There are 16 residues in the CDR3. In nucleotides, the CDR3 is TGTGCCAGCAGTGATAGAACGACGGAGTGGGCCGGGGAGCTGTTTTTT. Amino acid sequence: CASSDRTTEWAGELFF.